These 9 T cell receptor beta chains share one sample of origin, sequenced in a study of blood T cell repertoires in COVID-19. The method was immunoSEQ multiplex PCR; TCRdb's version includes in-frame clones alone and lacks a portion of them. Among approximately 190,000 clones listed, approximately 80% were seen once. Sample: peripheral blood. These receptors all stem from a man aged 55-75 years with acute or convalescent COVID-19.

J is TRBJ1-1 and V is TRBV3-1 (or the pseudogene TRBV3-2); the match to TRBD1 covers 8 bases. The CDR3 contains 14 residues. Per germline, CDR1 LGHDT and CDR2 YNNKEL (reference sequence). The junction had 6 bases not matched to a gene; V was cut back by 4 bases and J by 5 bases. This chain's CDR3 is CASSLPQGATEAFF. CDR3 nucleotide sequence: TGTGCCAGCAGCCTACCCCAGGGGGCAACTGAAGCTTTCTTT.

This chain joins TRBV30 and TRBJ1-1; tentatively, D is TRBD1 (5 bases). V shed 2 bases and J shed 1 base, with 11 bases lying between them. CDR3 length: 14 residues. The germline V gene encodes CDR1 GTSNPN and CDR2 SVGIG (reference sequence). CDR3 sequence (DNA): TGTGCCTGGAGTAAGGGGCAGGGGAACACTGAAGCTTTCTTT. It is translated as CAWSKGQGNTEAFF.

This clone was seen only a few times. The chain couples TRBV5-4 to TRBJ2-5; 7 positions match TRBD2. This CDR3 comprises 17 residues. V shed 4 bases and J 4 bases; nucleotides not matched to a gene: 16. Per the germline V gene, CDR1 is SGHNT and CDR2 is YYREEE (reference sequence). CDR3 nucleotide sequence: TGTGCCAGCAGCAACCGGGACTACCCCCTAGGGCTAGAGACCCAGTACTTC. Its protein is CASSNRDYPLGLETQYF.

J is TRBJ2-4 and V is TRBV15; the D is unclear. This CDR3 spans 16 amino acids. Trimming took 1 base from V and 0 from J, leaving 10 bases between them. CDR1 and CDR2 from the germline V gene are LNHNV and YYDKDF (reference sequence). The CDR3 nucleotides are TGTGCCACCAGCAGAGGTACAGATCTAGCCAAAAACATTCAGTACTTC. Translated: CATSRGTDLAKNIQYF.

The gene calls are TRBV6-1 and TRBJ2-7, with 7 bases identical to TRBD1. The length of the CDR3 is 14 residues. The V and J ends lost 3 bases and 3 bases, in that order; junction bases with no gene match: 5. From germline, CDR1 is MNHNS and CDR2 SASEGT. The CDR3 reads CASSDPGTDYEQYF. The CDR3 region has the DNA TGTGCCAGCAGTGATCCCGGGACAGACTACGAGCAGTACTTC.

This clone appeared once. The genes are TRBV5-8 and TRBJ2-1; the D gene is possibly TRBD2 (6 bases). The V gene's germline CDR1 is SGHTS and CDR2 YDEGEE. The ends were cut back, 4 bases at V and 4 bases at J, with 15 bases in the middle. There are 15 residues in the CDR3. CDR3 loop: CASSRQGGGYNEQFF. DNA of the CDR3: TGTGCCAGCAGCCGGCAGGGAGGCGGGTACAATGAGCAGTTCTTC.

The chain recombines TRBV27 with TRBJ2-1; TRBD2 might be the D (7 bases). This CDR3 is built from 13 residues. The ends were cut back, 6 bases at V and 7 bases at J, with 13 bases in the middle. The germline V gene has CDR1 MNHEY and CDR2 SMNVEV (reference sequence). The CDR3 sequence is CASRWGGWNEQFF. For the CDR3, the DNA is TGTGCCAGCAGGTGGGGGGGCTGGAATGAGCAGTTCTTC.

The V call is TRBV4-1, the J call TRBJ1-5, with D perhaps TRBD1 (5 bases). The V gene's germline CDR1 is MGHRA and CDR2 YSYEKL. V was cut by 0 bases and J by 6 bases, with 15 bases left in between. This CDR3 comprises 16 residues. The CDR3: CASSQDKGGTRQPQHF. DNA for the CDR3: TGCGCCAGCAGCCAAGATAAAGGAGGGACCCGTCAGCCCCAGCATTTT.

A remark on this clone: The sample has other DNA sequences that encode this CDR3 too. The rearrangement links TRBV5-1 to TRBJ2-1, with D maybe TRBD2 (5 bases). Germline CDR1 SGHRS, CDR2 YFSETQ. V was shortened by 0 bases and J by 7 bases, with 11 bases between the two germline ends. This CDR3 has 14 residues. The CDR3 DNA sequence: TGCGCCAGCAGCTTGGCGTCAGGCGGGAATGAGCAGTTCTTC. Amino acid sequence: CASSLASGGNEQFF. Variable domain in full (rest from reference TRBV5-1 and TRBJ2-1): KAGVTQTPRYLIKTRGQQVTLSCSPISGHRSVSWYQQTPGQGLQFLFEYFSETQRNKGNFPGRFSGRQFSNSRSEMNVSTLELGDSALYLCASSLASGGNEQFFGPGTRLTVL.